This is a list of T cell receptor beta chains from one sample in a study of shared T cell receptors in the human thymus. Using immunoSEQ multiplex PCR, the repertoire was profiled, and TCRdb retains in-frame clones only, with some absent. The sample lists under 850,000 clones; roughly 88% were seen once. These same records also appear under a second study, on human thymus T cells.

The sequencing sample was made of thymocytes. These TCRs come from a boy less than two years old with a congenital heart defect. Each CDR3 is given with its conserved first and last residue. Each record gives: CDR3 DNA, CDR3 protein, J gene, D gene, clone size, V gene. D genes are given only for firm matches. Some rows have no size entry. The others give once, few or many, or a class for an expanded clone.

cdr3_nt: TGCGCCAGCAGCCGGCCCACAGATCCCTACAATGAGCAGTTCTTC; cdr3_aa: CASSRPTDPYNEQFF; j_call: TRBJ2-1; d_call: .; clone_size: .; v_call: TRBV4-3
cdr3_nt: TGCGCCAGCAGCCGTCTAGCGGGAGGGAAGGTCAAAAACATTCAGTACTTC; cdr3_aa: CASSRLAGGKVKNIQYF; j_call: TRBJ2-4; d_call: TRBD2; clone_size: .; v_call: TRBV4-1
cdr3_nt: TGCGCCAGCAGCCAAGATTGGAGGCCAGGGGCGGTCCCTGGGGCCAACGTCCTGACTTTC; cdr3_aa: CASSQDWRPGAVPGANVLTF; j_call: TRBJ2-6; d_call: .; clone_size: .; v_call: TRBV4-3
cdr3_nt: TGTGCCAGCAGTGACTGGGTAGCGGGGGGTGAGCAGTTCTTC; cdr3_aa: CASSDWVAGGEQFF; j_call: TRBJ2-1; d_call: TRBD2; clone_size: .; v_call: TRBV6-4
cdr3_nt: TGTGCCAGCAGCCGTGAGATTTCGCCATCTAGTGAGCAGTACTTC; cdr3_aa: CASSREISPSSEQYF; j_call: TRBJ2-7; d_call: .; clone_size: .; v_call: TRBV4-2
cdr3_nt: TGTGCCAGCTCACCAAGGCGACAGACGGGACTAGCGGTACTAAACAATGAGCAGTTCTTC; cdr3_aa: CASSPRRQTGLAVLNNEQFF; j_call: TRBJ2-1; d_call: TRBD2; clone_size: .; v_call: TRBV18
cdr3_nt: TGTGCCAGCAGCTTAGGGGGTAGAGGGGGCTTCAACACTGAAGCTTTCTTT; cdr3_aa: CASSLGGRGGFNTEAFF; j_call: TRBJ1-1; d_call: TRBD1; clone_size: .; v_call: TRBV7-9
cdr3_nt: TGTGCCAGCAGTGATAGGCCAGGGAAAGAGACCCAGTACTTC; cdr3_aa: CASSDRPGKETQYF; j_call: TRBJ2-5; d_call: .; clone_size: .; v_call: TRBV25-1
cdr3_nt: TGCGCCAGCAGCCAAGATTGGGGGGGAAGTGAAAAACTGTTTTTT; cdr3_aa: CASSQDWGGSEKLFF; j_call: TRBJ1-4; d_call: .; clone_size: .; v_call: TRBV4-1
cdr3_nt: TGCGCCAGCAGCTTTGGTAGGGGCTACGAGCAGTACTTC; cdr3_aa: CASSFGRGYEQYF; j_call: TRBJ2-7; d_call: .; clone_size: .; v_call: TRBV5-1
cdr3_nt: TGTGCCATCAGTGAGCGAGGGACAGGGAACGGGTCTGAAGCTTTCTTT; cdr3_aa: CAISERGTGNGSEAFF; j_call: TRBJ1-1; d_call: TRBD1; clone_size: .; v_call: TRBV10-3
cdr3_nt: TGTGCCAGCTCACCTACTGCAGGGGGGGATAGCGGGAAGAAGTACGAGCAGTACTTC; cdr3_aa: CASSPTAGGDSGKKYEQYF; j_call: TRBJ2-7; d_call: .; clone_size: .; v_call: TRBV18
cdr3_nt: TGTGCCAGCAGTGAAGCGCTCGGGGGAATGGGTCAGGGGACCCAGTACTTC; cdr3_aa: CASSEALGGMGQGTQYF; j_call: TRBJ2-5; d_call: .; clone_size: .; v_call: TRBV6-1
cdr3_nt: TGTGCCATCAGTCGTAGACAGGTGCCCGGCAATGAGCAGTTCTTC; cdr3_aa: CAISRRQVPGNEQFF; j_call: TRBJ2-1; d_call: .; clone_size: .; v_call: TRBV10-3
cdr3_nt: TGTGCCAGCCGGACACCCTTCGCCGGGACATTAACCTACGAGCAGTACTTC; cdr3_aa: CASRTPFAGTLTYEQYF; j_call: TRBJ2-7; d_call: .; clone_size: .; v_call: TRBV27
cdr3_nt: TGTGCCAGCAGCCGTAGCCCCGACGACAGGACCCCGTGCAATGAGCAGTTCTTC; cdr3_aa: CASSRSPDDRTPCNEQFF; j_call: TRBJ2-1; d_call: .; clone_size: .; v_call: TRBV14
cdr3_nt: TGCGCCAGCAGCTTGGACAGGACCTCCTACGAGCAGTACTTC; cdr3_aa: CASSLDRTSYEQYF; j_call: TRBJ2-7; d_call: .; clone_size: .; v_call: TRBV5-1
cdr3_nt: TGTGCCAGCAGTTTGGTCTTAGCGGGAGGGTACAATGAGCAGTTCTTC; cdr3_aa: CASSLVLAGGYNEQFF; j_call: TRBJ2-1; d_call: TRBD2; clone_size: .; v_call: TRBV27
cdr3_nt: TGTGCCAGCAGCTTAGCCGGGACAGGAACCTACGAGCAGTACTTC; cdr3_aa: CASSLAGTGTYEQYF; j_call: TRBJ2-7; d_call: TRBD1; clone_size: .; v_call: TRBV7-6
cdr3_nt: TGTGCCAGCAGTGCCACTAGAAATGAGCAGTTCTTC; cdr3_aa: CASSATRNEQFF; j_call: TRBJ2-1; d_call: .; clone_size: .; v_call: TRBV6-5
cdr3_nt: TGTGCCAGCAGCCCTCTTAGCGGGAGAAGGACCGGGGAGCTGTTTTTT; cdr3_aa: CASSPLSGRRTGELFF; j_call: TRBJ2-2; d_call: TRBD2; clone_size: .; v_call: TRBV9
cdr3_nt: TGTGCCAGCAGCTTAGTGGCTAGTGCCCCAGATACGCAGTATTTT; cdr3_aa: CASSLVASAPDTQYF; j_call: TRBJ2-3; d_call: .; clone_size: .; v_call: TRBV7-8
cdr3_nt: TGTGCCAGCAGTGATAAAAGCCGGAGTAGCCAGAACGAGCAGTACTTC; cdr3_aa: CASSDKSRSSQNEQYF; j_call: TRBJ2-7; d_call: .; clone_size: .; v_call: TRBV2
cdr3_nt: TGTGCCAGCAGCGTACTAGCGGGGTTCACAGATACGCAGTATTTT; cdr3_aa: CASSVLAGFTDTQYF; j_call: TRBJ2-3; d_call: TRBD2; clone_size: once; v_call: TRBV9
cdr3_nt: TGTGCCAGCAGCTTAAGTACCGGGACAGGATCCTACGAGCAGTACTTC; cdr3_aa: CASSLSTGTGSYEQYF; j_call: TRBJ2-7; d_call: TRBD1; clone_size: .; v_call: TRBV4-2
cdr3_nt: TGTGCCACCAGCAGGGGGAAGGACAGGGGACCCTACGAGCAGTACTTC; cdr3_aa: CATSRGKDRGPYEQYF; j_call: TRBJ2-7; d_call: TRBD1; clone_size: .; v_call: TRBV15
cdr3_nt: TGTGCCAGCCGCCGGGTGGACGAGCAGTACTTC; cdr3_aa: CASRRVDEQYF; j_call: TRBJ2-7; d_call: .; clone_size: .; v_call: TRBV11-3
cdr3_nt: TGTGCCAGCAGTGGAGGGGACAGGCGCCCGGGAAACACCATATATTTT; cdr3_aa: CASSGGDRRPGNTIYF; j_call: TRBJ1-3; d_call: TRBD1; clone_size: .; v_call: TRBV28
cdr3_nt: TGTGCCAGCAGCAGACTTCTAGCGAGGGAGCCCCACGAGCAGTACTTC; cdr3_aa: CASSRLLAREPHEQYF; j_call: TRBJ2-7; d_call: .; clone_size: .; v_call: TRBV11-2
cdr3_nt: TGTGCCAGCAGCTCCGACATCCACAATGAGCAGTTCTTC; cdr3_aa: CASSSDIHNEQFF; j_call: TRBJ2-1; d_call: .; clone_size: .; v_call: TRBV6-5
cdr3_nt: TGCAGTGCTACTGGGCACATTCAGTACTTC; cdr3_aa: CSATGHIQYF; j_call: TRBJ2-4; d_call: .; clone_size: .; v_call: TRBV20-1
cdr3_nt: TGTGCCAGCAGCCAAGATAAAAGCGGCTCCTACGAGCAGTACTTC; cdr3_aa: CASSQDKSGSYEQYF; j_call: TRBJ2-7; d_call: .; clone_size: .; v_call: TRBV14
cdr3_nt: TGTGCCATCAGGACGACTAGCGGGTCCATCTACGAGCAGTACTTC; cdr3_aa: CAIRTTSGSIYEQYF; j_call: TRBJ2-7; d_call: TRBD2; clone_size: .; v_call: TRBV10-3
cdr3_nt: TGCGCCAGCTCTACAGGACTAGCGGGAGAGGAGGAAGAGACCCAGTACTTC; cdr3_aa: CASSTGLAGEEEETQYF; j_call: TRBJ2-5; d_call: TRBD2; clone_size: .; v_call: TRBV10-1
cdr3_nt: TGCGCCAGCAGCCAAGAGCGGGGCCACCTTGCAACTAATGAAAAACTGTTTTTT; cdr3_aa: CASSQERGHLATNEKLFF; j_call: TRBJ1-4; d_call: .; clone_size: few; v_call: TRBV4-3
cdr3_nt: TGTGCCAGCCGGCGGGAGAACACTGAAGCTTTCTTT; cdr3_aa: CASRRENTEAFF; j_call: TRBJ1-1; d_call: .; clone_size: .; v_call: TRBV7-8
cdr3_nt: TGTGCCAGCAGCCAAGGAGTGGGGCGGCTAGCGGGAGAGACTAGCACAGATACGCAGTATTTT; cdr3_aa: CASSQGVGRLAGETSTDTQYF; j_call: TRBJ2-3; d_call: TRBD2; clone_size: .; v_call: TRBV14
cdr3_nt: TGTGCCAGCAGCTGGGACAGGATGCACTATGGCTACACCTTC; cdr3_aa: CASSWDRMHYGYTF; j_call: TRBJ1-2; d_call: TRBD1; clone_size: .; v_call: TRBV13
cdr3_nt: TGTGCCAGCGTTTGGCGGGAGGGCCTGGAGACCCAGTACTTC; cdr3_aa: CASVWREGLETQYF; j_call: TRBJ2-5; d_call: TRBD2; clone_size: .; v_call: TRBV7-6
cdr3_nt: TGTGCCACCACCAAAAGGGACAGGGGAAACAATGAGCAGTTCTTC; cdr3_aa: CATTKRDRGNNEQFF; j_call: TRBJ2-1; d_call: TRBD1; clone_size: .; v_call: TRBV15